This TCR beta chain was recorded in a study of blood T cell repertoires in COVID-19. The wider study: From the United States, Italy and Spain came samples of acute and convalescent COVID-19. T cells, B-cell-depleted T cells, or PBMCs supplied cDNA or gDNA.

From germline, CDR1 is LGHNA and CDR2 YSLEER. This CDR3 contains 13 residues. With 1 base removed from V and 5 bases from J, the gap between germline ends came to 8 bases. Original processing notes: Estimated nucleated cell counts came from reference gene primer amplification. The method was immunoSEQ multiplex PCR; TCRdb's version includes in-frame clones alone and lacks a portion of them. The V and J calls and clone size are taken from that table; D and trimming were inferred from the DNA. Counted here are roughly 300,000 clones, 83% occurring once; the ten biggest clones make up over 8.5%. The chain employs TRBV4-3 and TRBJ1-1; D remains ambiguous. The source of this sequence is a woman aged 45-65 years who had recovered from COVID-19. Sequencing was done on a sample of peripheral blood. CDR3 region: CASSQVRGTEAFF. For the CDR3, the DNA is TGCGCCAGCAGCCAAGTGCGGGGTACTGAAGCTTTCTTT.